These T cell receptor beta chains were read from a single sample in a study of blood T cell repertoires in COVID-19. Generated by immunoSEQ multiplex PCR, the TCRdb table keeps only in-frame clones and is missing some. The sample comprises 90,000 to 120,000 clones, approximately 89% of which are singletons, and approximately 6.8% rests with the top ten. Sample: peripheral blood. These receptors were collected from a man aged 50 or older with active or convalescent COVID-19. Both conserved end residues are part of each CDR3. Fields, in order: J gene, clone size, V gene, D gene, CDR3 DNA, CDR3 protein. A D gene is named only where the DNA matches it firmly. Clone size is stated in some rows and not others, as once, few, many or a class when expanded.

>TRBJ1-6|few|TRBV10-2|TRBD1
TGCGCCAGCAGTCGGGACAGGGTAGAACCCCTCCACTTT
CASSRDRVEPLHF
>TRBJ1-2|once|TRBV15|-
TGTGCCACCAGCAGCGACCGGGAGAGGCAGTATGGCTACACCTTC
CATSSDRERQYGYTF
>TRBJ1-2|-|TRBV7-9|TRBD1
TGTGCCAGCAGCTTAACCTCCGGGACAGAGGAATATGGCTACACCTTC
CASSLTSGTEEYGYTF
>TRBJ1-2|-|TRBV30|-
TGTGCCTGGAGTACGGACAGCTCCTATGGCTACACCTTC
CAWSTDSSYGYTF
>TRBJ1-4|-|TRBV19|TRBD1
TGTGCCAGTAGTTCAACAGGGGGAGTAGGTGAAAAACTGTTTTTT
CASSSTGGVGEKLFF
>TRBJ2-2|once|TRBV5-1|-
-
CASSFGEGITGELFF
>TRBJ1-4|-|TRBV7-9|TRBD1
TGTGCCAGCAGCTTAGGGTTGGGACAGGGTCGCCCTAATGAAAAACTGTTTTTT
CASSLGLGQGRPNEKLFF
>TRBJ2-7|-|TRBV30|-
TGTGCCTGGAGTACCCGGGGTAGCGCACGATACTTC
CAWSTRGSARYF
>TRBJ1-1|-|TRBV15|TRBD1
TGTGCCACCAGCAAGGACAGGGGGACGAACACTGAAGCTTTCTTT
CATSKDRGTNTEAFF
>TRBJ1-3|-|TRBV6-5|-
TGTGCCAGCACCAATTCTGGAAACACCATATATTTT
CASTNSGNTIYF
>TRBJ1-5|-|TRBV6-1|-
TGTGCCAGCGTCCAAGGGGTGGGTCAGCCCCAGCATTTT
CASVQGVGQPQHF
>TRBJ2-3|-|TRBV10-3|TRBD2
TGTGCCATCGCTAGCGGGGGGAGCACAGATACGCAGTATTTT
CAIASGGSTDTQYF
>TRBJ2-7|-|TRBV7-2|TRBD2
TGTGCCAGCAGCACAGGACTAGGGGAAACCACGAGGAGGTACTTC
CASSTGLGETTRRYF
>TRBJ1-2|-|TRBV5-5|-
TGTGCCAGCAGCACAGGGCTAGACTATGGCTACACCTTC
CASSTGLDYGYTF
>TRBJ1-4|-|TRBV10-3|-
TGTGCCATCAGTGTAGGAGGGGCTAATGAAAAACTGTTTTTT
CAISVGGANEKLFF
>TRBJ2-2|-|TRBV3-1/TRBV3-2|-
TGTGCCAGCAGCCATGCGGGAAAGAACACCGGGGAGCTGTTTTTT
CASSHAGKNTGELFF
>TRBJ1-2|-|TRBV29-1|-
TGCAGCGTTGAAGATCTGGTTTCGGGGGGCTACACCTTC
CSVEDLVSGGYTF
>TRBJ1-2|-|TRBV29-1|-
TGCAGCGTTAATGCAGGACAGATCTATTCCGGCTACACCTTC
CSVNAGQIYSGYTF
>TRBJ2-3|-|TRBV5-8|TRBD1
TGTGCCAGCAGCCGACAGGGGGGGTACACAGATACGCAGTATTTT
CASSRQGGYTDTQYF
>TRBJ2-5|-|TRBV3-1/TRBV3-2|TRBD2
TGTGCCAGCAGCAGGACTAGCGGGAGAGGTCAAGAGACCCAGTACTTC
CASSRTSGRGQETQYF
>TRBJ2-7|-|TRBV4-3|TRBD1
TGCGCCAGCAGCTACGGACAGGGGGCCTACGAGCAGTACTTC
CASSYGQGAYEQYF
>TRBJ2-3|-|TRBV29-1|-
TGCAGCGTTGAGGTCAGGGGAGCAGATACGCAGTATTTT
CSVEVRGADTQYF
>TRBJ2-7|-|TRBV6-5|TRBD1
TGTGCCAGCAGTTACTCGGGACAGCGTCCCTACGAGCAGTACTTC
CASSYSGQRPYEQYF
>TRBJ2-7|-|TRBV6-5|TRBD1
TGTGCCAGCAGTTCCCGGGACAGGTTATTCTCCGAGCAGTACTTC
CASSSRDRLFSEQYF
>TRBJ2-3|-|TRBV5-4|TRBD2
TGTGCCAGCAGCCCGGGGACTATGCTAAGTTGGCGTACAGATACGCAGTATTTT
CASSPGTMLSWRTDTQYF
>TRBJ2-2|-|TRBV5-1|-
TGCGCCAGCAGTACCGGGTCAATCACCGGGGAGCTGTTTTTT
CASSTGSITGELFF
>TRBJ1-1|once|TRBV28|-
TGTGCCAGCAGCCTAGGCCGGGGGACCGCGAAAGCTTTCTTT
CASSLGRGTAKAFF
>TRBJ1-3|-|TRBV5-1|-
TGCGCCAGCAGCGGGACAGGAAACACCATATATTTT
CASSGTGNTIYF
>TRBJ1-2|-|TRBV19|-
TGTGCCAGTAGTCCACCGCCAGGGCATTATGGCTACACCTTC
CASSPPPGHYGYTF
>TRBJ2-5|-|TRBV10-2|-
TGCGCCAGCAGTGGAGGCCGCGGTTCCCAAGAGACCCAGTACTTC
CASSGGRGSQETQYF
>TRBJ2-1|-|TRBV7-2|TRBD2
TGTGCCAGCAGCTTTTTAGCGGGAGGGCCACTTAATGAGCAGTTCTTC
CASSFLAGGPLNEQFF
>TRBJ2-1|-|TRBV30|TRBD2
TGTGCCTGGAGTGCCCGACTAGCGATTGAGCAGTTCTTC
CAWSARLAIEQFF
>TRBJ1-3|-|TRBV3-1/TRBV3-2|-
TGTGCCAGCAGCCTTCTCACAGGGACCTCTGGAAACACCATATATTTT
CASSLLTGTSGNTIYF
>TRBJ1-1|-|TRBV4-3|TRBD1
TGCGCCAGCAGCCACCACGGACAGGGCTACACTGAAGCTTTCTTT
CASSHHGQGYTEAFF
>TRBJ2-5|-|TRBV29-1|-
TGCAGCTCATATCACAGGAAAGAGACCCAGTACTTC
CSSYHRKETQYF
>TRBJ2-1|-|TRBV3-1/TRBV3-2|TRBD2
TGTGCCAGCAGCCAGCGCCTAGCGGGAGCGGTGAATGAGCAGTTCTTC
CASSQRLAGAVNEQFF
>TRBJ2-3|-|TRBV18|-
TGTGCCAGCTCATTAGCTATCACAGATACGCAGTATTTT
CASSLAITDTQYF
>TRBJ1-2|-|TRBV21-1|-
TGTGCCAGCAGCCAACCGGGGTACGGCTACACCTTC
CASSQPGYGYTF
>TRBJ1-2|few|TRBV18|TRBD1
TGTGCCAGCTCAGCGACAGGGGAATATGGCTACACCTTC
CASSATGEYGYTF
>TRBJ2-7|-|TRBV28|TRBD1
TGTGCCAGCAGTGCTCGACAGGGGGACGTTTCCGAGCAGTACTTC
CASSARQGDVSEQYF
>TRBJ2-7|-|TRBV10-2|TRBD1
TGCGCCAGCAGTGGTCTCCAGACAGGGGCCTCACGCGAGCAGTACTTC
CASSGLQTGASREQYF
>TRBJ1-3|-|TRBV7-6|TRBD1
TGTGCCAGCAGCTTAGCCGGGACAGGGGGAGACACCATATATTTT
CASSLAGTGGDTIYF
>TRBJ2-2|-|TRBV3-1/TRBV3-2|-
TGTGCCAGCAGCCAAGATTGGGGCCGTAGACGCCGGGAGCTGTTTTTT
CASSQDWGRRRRELFF
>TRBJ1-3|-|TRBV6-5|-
TGTGCCAGCAGTTACTCGGTACAGTCCTCTGGAAACACCATATATTTT
CASSYSVQSSGNTIYF
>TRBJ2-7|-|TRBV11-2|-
TGTGCCAGCAGCCTCATAGCGAACGAGCAGTACTTC
CASSLIANEQYF
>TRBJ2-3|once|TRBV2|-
TGTGCCAGTGGAGAGGTAACCGCTAGCACAGATACGCAGTATTTT
CASGEVTASTDTQYF
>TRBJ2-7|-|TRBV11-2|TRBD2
TGTGCCAGCAGCTTGGGCGGGAGGGCTTACGAGCAGTACTTC
CASSLGGRAYEQYF